Below are 18 T cell receptor beta chains sequenced from a single sample in a study of cytotoxic CD8 clonotypes in ibrutinib-treated CLL. Libraries were prepared by immunoSEQ multiplex PCR; TCRdb keeps only in-frame clonotypes and omits some of them. The data show roughly 170,000 clones, approximately 84% seen once. Sequences were derived from PBMCs, sampled after 24 months of ibrutinib treatment. The receptors were gathered from a human donor with chronic lymphocytic leukemia.

The chain links TRBV18 to TRBJ1-6, with D possibly TRBD1 on 5 matching bases. The CDR3 has 17 residues. CDR1 is KGHSH, CDR2 LQKENI, per germline. V shed 3 bases and J shed 0 bases, with 12 bases lying between them. The chain's CDR3 is CASSPSPGSSYNSPLHF. The CDR3 nucleotides read TGTGCCAGCTCACCTTCCCCAGGGAGCTCCTATAATTCACCCCTCCACTTT.

V and J are TRBV10-2 and TRBJ2-1; no definite D call. Germline V lookup: CDR1 WSHSY, CDR2 SAAADI. This CDR3 is 13 amino acids long. Trimming pared 6 bases from V and 3 bases from J, leaving 9 bases between. The CDR3 coding sequence is TGCGCCAGCAGCCCGGTCCGCTACAATGAGCAGTTCTTC. Its translation: CASSPVRYNEQFF.

The rearrangement links TRBV10-3 to TRBJ2-7; D is possibly TRBD2 (7 bases). The CDR3 has 14 amino acids. Per the germline V gene, CDR1 is ENHRY and CDR2 is SYGVKD. V was pared by 2 bases and J by 3 bases, with 11 bases between. The CDR3 DNA follows: TGTGCCATCAGTGAGCGGGGGGCAGACTACGAGCAGTACTTC. This gives the protein CAISERGADYEQYF.

The chain joins TRBV27 to TRBJ2-7, with 7 bases identical to TRBD2. The CDR3 covers 15 residues. Germline values: CDR1 MNHEY, CDR2 SMNVEV (reference sequence). Trimming removed 6 bases from V and 3 bases from J; junction bases left unmatched: 11. The CDR3 sequence: CASSPAYSGNYEQYF. DNA of the CDR3: TGTGCCAGCAGCCCCGCGTACAGCGGGAACTACGAGCAGTACTTC.

The J gene is TRBJ2-5, the V gene TRBV27, with D perhaps matching TRBD2 (5 bases). Germline V gene lookup returns CDR1 MNHEY and CDR2 SMNVEV (reference sequence). The V gene lost 0 bases and the J gene lost 4 bases, with 15 bases spanning the gap. The CDR3 is 16 amino acids. CDR3 bases: TGTGCCAGCAGTTTATCCCTCCAGAAGCGGATAGAGACCCAGTACTTC. It translates to CASSLSLQKRIETQYF.

The V and J genes are TRBV9 and TRBJ2-7, with 13 nucleotides matching TRBD2. V dropped 2 bases and J dropped 2; count of bases not matched to a gene: 4. The CDR3 has 16 amino acids. The germline V gene encodes CDR1 SGDLS and CDR2 YYNGEE. The CDR3 DNA follows: TGTGCCAGCAGCGTTGGGACTAGCGGGATTACCTACGAGCAGTACTTC. It specifies CASSVGTSGITYEQYF. The full variable domain, its missing parts supplied by reference TRBV9 and TRBJ2-7, is DSGVTQTPKHLITATGQRVTLRCSPRSGDLSVYWYQQSLDQGLQFLIQYYNGEERAKGNILERFSAQQFPDLHSELNLSSLELGDSALYFCASSVGTSGITYEQYFGPGTRLTVT.

V usage is TRBV30 and J usage is TRBJ1-3; D gene ambiguous. This CDR3 comprises 15 residues. The ends were cut back, 2 bases at V and 2 bases at J, with 13 bases in the middle. CDR1 is GTSNPN and CDR2 is SVGIG in the germline V gene (reference sequence). CDR3 coding DNA: TGTGCCTGGAGTAGCGGCCTATCTACTGGAAACACCATATATTTT. Protein sequence: CAWSSGLSTGNTIYF.

As concerns this clone: At the DNA level, this CDR3 is encoded by other sequences in the same sample as well. This CDR3 is CASSSPGQGYSPLHF. CDR3 in DNA: TGTGCCAGCAGTAGTCCAGGACAGGGTTATTCACCCCTCCACTTT. The rearrangement joins TRBV27 to TRBJ1-6, with 8 nucleotides matching TRBD1. Germline V gene data show CDR1 as MNHEY and CDR2 as SMNVEV (reference sequence). There are 15 residues in the CDR3. V lost 5 bases and J lost 8; bases outside the gene matches: 8.

The rearrangement joins TRBV5-1 to TRBJ2-1; 8 bases agree with TRBD1. Per germline, CDR1 SGHRS and CDR2 YFSETQ. CDR3 length: 15 residues. With V trimmed by 5 bases and J by 0 bases, 4 bases remained unmatched. The CDR3 region is CASRQQGGSYNEQFF. The CDR3 DNA reads TGCGCCAGCAGGCAACAGGGGGGCTCCTACAATGAGCAGTTCTTC.

The chain uses TRBV4-3 and TRBJ2-5; D is unclear. Germline V gives CDR1 LGHNA, CDR2 YSLEER. V was trimmed by 1 base and J by 4 bases, leaving 13 bases between them. The CDR3 is 15 residues long. CDR3 in DNA: TGCGCCAGCAGCCAAGGGCAGGTCTCTGGAGAGACCCAGTACTTC. Its translation: CASSQGQVSGETQYF.

This chain connects TRBV7-8 to TRBJ2-2, with TRBD2 matching over 8 bases. The CDR3 covers 18 residues. V lost 2 bases and J lost 2; bases outside the gene matches: 10. Germline CDR1 reads SGHVS; CDR2 reads FQNEAQ. The CDR3 region has the DNA TGTGCCAGCAGCTTACGGGGACTAGATTTAAGTAACACCGGGGAGCTGTTTTTT. This translates into CASSLRGLDLSNTGELFF.

This chain uses TRBV19 with TRBJ2-3; TRBD2 is a possible D gene (5 bases). CDR1 and CDR2 from the germline V gene are LNHDA and SQIVND (reference sequence). Trimming removed 3 bases at V and 1 base at J, with 17 bases between. CDR3 length: 17 amino acids. This CDR3 is CASSMGVRIGGTDTQYF. The CDR3 DNA reads TGTGCCAGTAGTATGGGTGTACGAATCGGGGGCACAGATACGCAGTATTTT.

This clone was seen many times. A junction end diverges from the germline sequence, so it may reflect a read error. This chain joins TRBV7-2 and TRBJ1-2; D is ambiguous. This CDR3 has 15 amino acids. CDR1 SGHTA and CDR2 FQGNSA come from the germline V gene. The CDR3 spells CASSLTMWPEYGCTF. The CDR3 DNA follows: TGTGCCAGCAGCTTAACGATGTGGCCCGAATATGGCTGCACCTTC.

The gene calls are TRBV29-1 and TRBJ1-2; perhaps TRBD1 as D (5 bases). CDR3 size: 12 residues. The V and J ends lost 3 bases and 13 bases respectively, with 18 bases between them. Germline V CDR1 and CDR2: SQVTM, ANQGSEA. CDR3: CSVEDTGYGGTF. Written as DNA, the CDR3 is TGCAGCGTTGAGGACACCGGCTATGGGGGCACCTTC.

This sequence joins TRBV28 and TRBJ2-2, with TRBD1 as a possible D gene (6 bases). CDR3 length equals 16 residues. Trimming took 6 bases from V and 6 from J, leaving 20 bases between them. Looked up from germline, CDR1 is MDHEN and CDR2 is SYDVKM. The CDR3 DNA reads as TGTGCCAGCAGAAATGGGGGCCCCCTGGGATCCGGGGAGCTGTTTTTT. Residues: CASRNGGPLGSGELFF.

The chain has TRBV7-2 and TRBJ2-3; D might be TRBD2 (6 bases). The CDR3 is made up of 18 amino acids. CDR1 is SGHTA, CDR2 FQGNSA, per germline. Trimming removed 1 base from V and 0 bases from J, with 17 bases in between. CDR3 coding DNA: TGTGCCAGCAGCTTAGTCATAAGCGTCGGGACTAGCACAGATACGCAGTATTTT. This codes for CASSLVISVGTSTDTQYF.

J is TRBJ2-1 and V is TRBV7-9; no reliable D call. This CDR3 comprises 11 residues. Germline loops: CDR1 SEHNR, CDR2 FQNEAQ (reference sequence). The V end was cut by 1 base, the J end by 12 bases, with 7 bases between. The CDR3 region is CASSLEAVQFF. In nucleotides, the CDR3 is TGTGCCAGCAGCTTAGAGGCAGTGCAGTTCTTC.

The chain recombines TRBV6-5 with TRBJ1-2; D perhaps matches TRBD1 (5 bases). The CDR3 runs 15 residues. The germline V gene has CDR1 MNHEY and CDR2 SVGAGI. V was pared by 0 bases and J by 5 bases, with 13 bases between. The CDR3 is CASSYSGGANYGYTF. In DNA, the CDR3 is TGTGCCAGCAGTTACTCCGGCGGGGCGAATTATGGCTACACCTTC.